The 3 T cell receptor beta chains given below trace back to one sample, sequenced in a study of naive and memory T cell subsets. An equimolar mix of two oligonucleotides served as the beta constant-region primer for TRBC1 and TRBC2. TCRdb fed the UMI-ligation and nested PCR reads into MiXCR, producing one record per CDR3 protein. The sample lists about 85,000 distinct CDR3 sequences; around 14% were seen once. Sequences were obtained from central memory CD4+ T cells from blood. The receptor set was obtained from a human donor in good health.

This clonotype was seen only a few times. This chain connects TRBV7-2 to TRBJ1-1; D is unclear. The V and J ends lost 2 bases and 1 base respectively, with 11 bases between them. The CDR3 contains 15 residues. Germline CDR1 is SGHTA and CDR2 is FQGNSA. The chain's CDR3 is CASSLFVPGNTEAFF. In DNA form, the CDR3 reads TGTGCCAGCAGCTTATTTGTCCCCGGGAACACTGAAGCTTTCTTT.

This clonotype was recorded many times. This chain uses TRBV12-3 or TRBV12-4 with TRBJ2-2; D may be TRBD2 (7 bases). This CDR3 spans 14 amino acids. V lost 5 bases, J lost 7 bases, and 14 bases lay in between. This CDR3 reads CASSQQGGYGELFF. DNA of the CDR3: TGTGCCAGCAGTCAACAGGGAGGGTACGGGGAGCTGTTTTTT.

The V and J genes are TRBV7-7 and TRBJ1-4; 7 nucleotides align to TRBD1. The CDR3 consists of 14 residues. CDR1 is SSHAT and CDR2 is FNYEAQ in the germline V gene (reference sequence). J was trimmed by 11 bases and V by 5 bases; bases with no gene match: 11. The CDR3 protein is CASSPTGLAGKLFF. The DNA of the CDR3 is TGTGCCAGCAGCCCGACAGGGTTGGCGGGCAAACTGTTTTTT.